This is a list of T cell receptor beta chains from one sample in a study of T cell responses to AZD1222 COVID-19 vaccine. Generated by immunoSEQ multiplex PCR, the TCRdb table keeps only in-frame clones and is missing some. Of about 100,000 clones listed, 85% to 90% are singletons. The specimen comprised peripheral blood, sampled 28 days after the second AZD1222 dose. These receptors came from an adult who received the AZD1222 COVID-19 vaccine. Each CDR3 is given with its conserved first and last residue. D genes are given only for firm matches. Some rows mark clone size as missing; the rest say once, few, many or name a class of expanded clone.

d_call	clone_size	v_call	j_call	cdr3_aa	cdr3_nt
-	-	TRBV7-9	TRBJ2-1	CASSFGTYNEQFF	TGTGCCAGCAGCTTTGGTACCTACAATGAGCAGTTCTTC
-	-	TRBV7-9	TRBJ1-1	CASSLDTNTEAFF	TGTGCCAGCAGCTTAGATACAAACACTGAAGCTTTCTTT
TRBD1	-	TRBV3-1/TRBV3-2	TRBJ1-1	CASSPDRAFTEAFF	TGTGCCAGCAGCCCGGACAGGGCCTTCACTGAAGCTTTCTTT
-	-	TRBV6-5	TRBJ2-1	CASGKYYNEQFF	TGTGCCAGCGGGAAATACTACAATGAGCAGTTCTTC
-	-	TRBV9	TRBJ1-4	CASSFDGGGDEKLFF	TGTGCCAGCAGCTTCGACGGAGGGGGGGATGAAAAACTGTTTTTT
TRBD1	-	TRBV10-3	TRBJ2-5	CAISATGGQETQYF	TGTGCCATCAGTGCCACAGGGGGACAAGAGACCCAGTACTTC
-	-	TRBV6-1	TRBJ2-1	CASSEMGPWTHNEQFF	TGTGCCAGCAGTGAGATGGGGCCATGGACCCACAATGAGCAGTTCTTC
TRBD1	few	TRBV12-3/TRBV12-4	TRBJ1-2	CASSLGQGGYTF	TGTGCCAGCAGTTTAGGACAGGGGGGCTACACCTTC
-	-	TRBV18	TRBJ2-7	CASSPRPNYEQYF	TGTGCCAGCTCACCCCGACCGAACTACGAGCAGTACTTC
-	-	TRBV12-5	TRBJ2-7	CASGRDRGYEQYF	TGTGCTAGTGGAAGGGATAGGGGTTACGAGCAGTACTTC
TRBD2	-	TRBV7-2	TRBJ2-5	CASSSRTSGGETQYF	TGTGCCAGCAGCTCTAGGACTAGCGGGGGCGAGACCCAGTACTTC
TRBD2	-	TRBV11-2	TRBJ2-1	CASSEAVLAGVNEQFF	TGTGCCAGCAGCGAAGCCGTGCTAGCGGGAGTAAATGAGCAGTTCTTC
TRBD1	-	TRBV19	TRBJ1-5	CATKDRGLSNQPQHF	TGTGCCACCAAGGACAGGGGGCTTTCAAATCAGCCCCAGCATTTT
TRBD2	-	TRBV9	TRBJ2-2	CASSGLAGTTGELFF	TGTGCCAGCAGTGGACTAGCGGGGACCACCGGGGAGCTGTTTTTT
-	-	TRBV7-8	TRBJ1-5	CASSLGSTGGYQPQHF	TGTGCCAGCAGCTTAGGGTCCACCGGGGGGTATCAGCCCCAGCATTTT
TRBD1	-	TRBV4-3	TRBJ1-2	CASSQATPGTGAGYTF	TGCGCCAGCAGCCAAGCAACGCCCGGGACAGGGGCTGGCTACACCTTC
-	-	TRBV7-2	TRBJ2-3	CASSFPATDTQYF	TGTGCCAGCAGCTTCCCAGCCACAGATACGCAGTATTTT
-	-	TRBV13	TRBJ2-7	CASGAGAQYEQYF	TGTGCCAGCGGGGCGGGGGCCCAATACGAGCAGTACTTC
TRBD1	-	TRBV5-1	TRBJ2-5	CASSVTGEETQYF	TGCGCCAGCAGCGTTACAGGGGAAGAGACCCAGTACTTC
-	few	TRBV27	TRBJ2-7	CASFSSSYEQYF	TGTGCCAGCTTTTCGAGCTCCTACGAGCAGTACTTC
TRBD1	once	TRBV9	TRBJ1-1	CASSGRTGGALTEAFF	TGTGCCAGCAGCGGCAGGACAGGGGGCGCATTGACTGAAGCTTTCTTT
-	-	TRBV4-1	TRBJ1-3	CASRDITSSGNTIYF	TGCGCCAGCAGGGACATAACGAGCTCTGGAAACACCATATATTTT
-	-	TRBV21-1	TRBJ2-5	CASSNFDRGKTQYF	TGTGCCAGCAGCAACTTCGACAGGGGGAAGACCCAGTACTTC
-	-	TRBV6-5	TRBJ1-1	CASSLTGSNTEAFF	TGTGCCAGCAGTCTAACAGGGTCGAACACTGAAGCTTTCTTT
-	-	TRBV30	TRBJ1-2	CAWSVGYGYTF	TGTGCCTGGAGTGTAGGGTATGGCTACACCTTC
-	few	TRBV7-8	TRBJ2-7	CASSLARGRPSYEQYF	TGTGCCAGCAGCTTAGCGAGAGGAAGACCATCCTACGAGCAGTACTTC
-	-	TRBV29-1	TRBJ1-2	CSVGPLYTF	TGCAGCGTTGGTCCGCTCTACACCTTC
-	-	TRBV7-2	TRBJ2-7	CASSLISEGEQYF	TGTGCCAGCAGCTTAATAAGCGAGGGCGAGCAGTACTTC
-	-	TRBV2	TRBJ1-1	CASSATTVLNTEAFF	TGTGCCAGCAGTGCGACGACAGTTTTGAACACTGAAGCTTTCTTT
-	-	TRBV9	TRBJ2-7	CASSVQGESYEQYF	TGTGCCAGCAGCGTACAGGGAGAATCCTACGAGCAGTACTTC
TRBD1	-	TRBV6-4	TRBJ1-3	CASSDDGTVGNTIYF	TGTGCCAGCAGTGACGATGGGACAGTAGGAAACACCATATATTTT
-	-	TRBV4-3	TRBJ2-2	CASSTDTNTGELFF	TGCGCCAGCAGCACCGACACCAACACCGGGGAGCTGTTTTTT
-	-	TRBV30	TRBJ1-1	CAWKEQGLNTEAFF	TGTGCCTGGAAAGAACAGGGTCTGAACACTGAAGCTTTCTTT
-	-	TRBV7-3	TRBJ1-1	CASSLVAGGNTEAFF	TGTGCCAGCAGCTTAGTCGCAGGAGGGAACACTGAAGCTTTCTTT
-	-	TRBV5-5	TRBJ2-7	CASSLEWQTRYEQYF	TGTGCCAGCAGCCTAGAGTGGCAGACCCGCTACGAGCAGTACTTC
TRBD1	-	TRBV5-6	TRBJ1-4	CASSLKFSGQGAREKLFF	TGTGCCAGCAGCTTGAAATTTTCGGGACAGGGGGCTCGTGAAAAACTGTTTTTT
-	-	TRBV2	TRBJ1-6	CASRIVEGNSPLHF	TGTGCCAGCAGGATAGTAGAAGGGAATTCACCCCTCCACTTT
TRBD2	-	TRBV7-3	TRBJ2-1	CASSLFGTSGSDEQFF	TGTGCCAGCAGCTTATTTGGGACTAGCGGGAGTGATGAGCAGTTCTTC
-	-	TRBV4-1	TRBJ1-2	CASSQETSAQLTYGYTF	TGCGCCAGCAGCCAAGAAACTAGTGCTCAGCTTACCTATGGCTACACCTTC
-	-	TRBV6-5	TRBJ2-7	CASGWPGSYEQYF	TGTGCCAGCGGCTGGCCGGGCTCCTACGAGCAGTACTTC
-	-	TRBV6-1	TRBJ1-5	CASSGNLDRDNQPQHF	TGTGCCAGCAGTGGGAACTTGGACCGAGACAATCAGCCCCAGCATTTT
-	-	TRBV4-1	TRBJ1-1	CASSQDDPWPGTEAFF	TGCGCCAGCAGCCAAGATGATCCCTGGCCGGGCACTGAAGCTTTCTTT
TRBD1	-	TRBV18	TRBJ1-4	CASSPGQGGTNEKLFF	TGTGCCAGCTCACCGGGACAGGGAGGAACTAATGAAAAACTGTTTTTT
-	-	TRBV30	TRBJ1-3	CAWRTGDGNTIYF	TGTGCCTGGAGGACAGGAGATGGAAACACCATATATTTT
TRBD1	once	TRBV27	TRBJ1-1	CASSHHRGWRLGTEAFF	TGTGCCAGCAGTCACCACAGGGGGTGGCGGCTGGGGACTGAAGCTTTCTTT
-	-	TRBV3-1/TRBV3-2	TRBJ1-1	CASSQKSGYIRDTEAFF	TGTGCCAGCAGCCAAAAGAGTGGGTATATCAGGGACACTGAAGCTTTCTTT
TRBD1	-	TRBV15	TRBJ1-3	CATSRDRGSSGNTIYF	TGTGCCACCAGCAGAGACAGGGGGAGCTCTGGAAACACCATATATTTT
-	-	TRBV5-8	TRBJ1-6	CASSLEVRINSPLHF	TGTGCCAGCAGCTTGGAGGTCCGAATAAATTCACCCCTCCACTTT
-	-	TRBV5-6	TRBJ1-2	CASSLLTDYGYTF	TGTGCCAGCAGCTTGTTAACAGATTATGGCTACACCTTC
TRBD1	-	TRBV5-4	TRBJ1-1	CASSPGQGALVNTEAFF	TGTGCCAGCAGCCCCGGACAGGGTGCGCTTGTGAACACTGAAGCTTTCTTT